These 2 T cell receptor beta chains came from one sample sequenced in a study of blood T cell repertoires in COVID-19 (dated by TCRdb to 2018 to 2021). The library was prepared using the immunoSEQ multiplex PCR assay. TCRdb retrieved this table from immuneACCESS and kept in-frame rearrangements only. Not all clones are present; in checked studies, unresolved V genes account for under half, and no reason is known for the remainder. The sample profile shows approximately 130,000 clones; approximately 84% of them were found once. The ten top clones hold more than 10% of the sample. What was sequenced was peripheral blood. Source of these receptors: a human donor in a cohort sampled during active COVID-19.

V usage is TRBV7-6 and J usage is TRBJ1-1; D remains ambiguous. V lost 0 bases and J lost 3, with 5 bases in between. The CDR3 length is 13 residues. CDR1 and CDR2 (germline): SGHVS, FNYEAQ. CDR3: CASSLARHTEAFF. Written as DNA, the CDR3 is TGTGCCAGCAGCTTAGCGAGGCACACTGAAGCTTTCTTT.

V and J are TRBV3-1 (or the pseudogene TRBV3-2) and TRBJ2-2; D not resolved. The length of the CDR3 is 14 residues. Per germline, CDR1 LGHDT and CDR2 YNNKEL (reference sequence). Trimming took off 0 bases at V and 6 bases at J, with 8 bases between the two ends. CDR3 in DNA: TGTGCCAGCAGCCAAGACGGGTGGGCCGGGGAGCTGTTTTTT. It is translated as CASSQDGWAGELFF.